The next 14 T cell receptor beta chains were all read from a single sample in a study of blood T cell repertoires in COVID-19. This table comes from immunoSEQ multiplex PCR, and its TCRdb copy is limited to in-frame clones, with some not included. Of 150,000 to 200,000 clones listed, roughly 81% are singletons. The sequencing input was peripheral blood. These receptors all come from a woman aged 80 or over with COVID-19, enrolled during active disease.

The chain joins TRBV5-1 to TRBJ2-2; 10 bases fit TRBD1. V dropped 0 bases and J dropped 4; count of bases not matched to a gene: 3. Germline loops: CDR1 SGHRS, CDR2 YFSETQ. The CDR3 runs 16 residues. CDR3 amino acids: CASSLATGGFTGELFF. The CDR3 coding sequence is TGCGCCAGCAGCTTGGCGACAGGGGGCTTCACCGGGGAGCTGTTTTTT.

V is TRBV7-3 and J is TRBJ2-1; TRBD2 agrees at 9 bases. CDR1 SGHTA and CDR2 FQGTGA come from the germline V gene. V lost 2 bases, J lost 7 bases, and 6 bases stayed unmatched. CDR3 length equals 15 residues. CDR3 DNA: TGTGCCAGCAGCTTAGCGGGGGGGCAATTGAATGAGCAGTTCTTC. It specifies CASSLAGGQLNEQFF.

J is TRBJ2-2 and V is TRBV3-1 (or the pseudogene TRBV3-2), with TRBD2 matching 8 bases. Germline V lookup: CDR1 LGHDT, CDR2 YNNKEL (reference sequence). With 6 bases clipped from V and 7 bases from J, the junction kept 7 bases outside the gene matches. The CDR3 spans 14 residues. CDR3 region: CASRKRESGGELFF. As DNA, the CDR3 is TGTGCCAGCAGGAAGCGGGAGTCGGGCGGGGAGCTGTTTTTT.

The V call is TRBV5-4, the J call TRBJ2-3; D gene unclear. This CDR3 region has 12 residues. V lost 2 bases to trimming and J lost 2 bases, with 3 bases between them. Per the germline V gene, CDR1 is SGHNT and CDR2 is YYREEE (reference sequence). CDR3 DNA sequence: TGTGCCAGCAGCTTACACACAGATACGCAGTATTTT. Its protein is CASSLHTDTQYF. The full variable domain, with the rest looked up from reference TRBV5-4 and TRBJ2-3, is ETGVTQSPTHLIKTRGQQVTLRCSSQSGHNTVSWYQQALGQGPQFIFQYYREEENGRGNFPPRFSGLQFPNYSSELNVNALELDDSALYLCASSLHTDTQYFGPGTRLTVL.

J is TRBJ1-5 and V is TRBV28; D is perhaps TRBD1 (5 bases). Germline CDR1 is MDHEN and CDR2 is SYDVKM. CDR3 size: 15 residues. V gave up 4 bases and J gave up 4 bases, with 14 bases separating them. CDR3 protein: CASSSGVAGNQPQHF. DNA of the CDR3: TGTGCCAGCAGTTCGGGGGTTGCGGGGAATCAGCCCCAGCATTTT.

The chain carries TRBV7-2 and TRBJ2-7; TRBD2 might be the D (6 bases). Germline CDR1 is SGHTA and CDR2 is FQGNSA. This CDR3 region has 16 residues. Deletions cut 1 base from V and 0 bases from J, with 13 bases between. The CDR3 sequence is CASSLDASVSSYEQYF. The DNA of the CDR3 is TGTGCCAGCAGCTTAGATGCTAGCGTAAGCTCCTACGAGCAGTACTTC.

The J gene is TRBJ1-1, the V gene TRBV2, with D maybe TRBD1 (6 bases). V was cut by 6 bases and J by 4 bases, with 9 bases left in between. The CDR3 runs to 12 residues. CDR1 is SNHLY, CDR2 FYNNEI, per germline. The CDR3 nucleotides read TGTGCCAGCAGCATACAGGGCACTGAAGCTTTCTTT. It yields the protein CASSIQGTEAFF. The full variable domain, with the rest looked up from reference TRBV2 and TRBJ1-1, is EPEVTQTPSHQVTQMGQEVILRCVPISNHLYFYWYRQILGQKVEFLVSFYNNEISEKSEIFDDQFSVERPDGSNFTLKIRSTKLEDSAMYFCASSIQGTEAFFGQGTRLTVV.

In DNA form, the CDR3 reads TGCGCCAGCAGCCAAGGAACTAGCTTCGACGAGCAGTACTTC. Protein: CASSQGTSFDEQYF. The chain combines TRBV4-1 with TRBJ2-7; TRBD2 is a possible D gene (6 bases). V lost 1 base, J lost 5 bases, and 12 bases lay in between. Germline V gene sequence: CDR1 MGHRA, CDR2 YSYEKL. The CDR3 has 14 amino acids.

The rearrangement uses TRBV7-2 and TRBJ1-4; TRBD1 is a possible D gene (6 bases). Deletions cut 5 bases from V and 3 bases from J, with 16 bases between. This CDR3 spans 16 amino acids. The germline CDR1 and CDR2 sequences are SGHTA and FQGNSA. The CDR3 sequence is CASSTGHGPSNEKLFF. The CDR3 region has the DNA TGTGCCAGCAGCACGGGACATGGCCCCTCTAATGAAAAACTGTTTTTT.

CDR3 DNA sequence: TGTGCCAGCAGCCAAGATTCAGTGACTGTTAATTCACCCCTCCACTTT. Its protein product is CASSQDSVTVNSPLHF. V gene TRBV3-1 (or the pseudogene TRBV3-2) combines with J gene TRBJ1-6; D call uncertain. V was shortened by 0 bases and J by 6 bases, with 12 bases between the two germline ends. CDR3 length equals 16 residues. Germline CDR1 LGHDT, CDR2 YNNKEL (reference sequence).

Concerning this clone: Relative to the germline gene, one junction end is altered; a read error may explain this. CDR3 loop: CASSLVRDGESSYEQYF. CDR3 nucleotide sequence: TGTGCTAGCAGCTTAGTTCGGGATGGGGAGTCCTCCTACGAGCAGTACTTC. The V call is TRBV7-7, the J call TRBJ2-7; the D gene is possibly TRBD2 (5 bases). Looked up from germline, CDR1 is SSHAT and CDR2 is FNYEAQ (reference sequence). The CDR3 runs 17 residues. The whole variable domain, remainder taken from reference TRBV7-7 and TRBJ2-7, is GAGVSQSPRYKVTKRGQDVTLRCDPISSHATLYWYQQALGQGPEFLTYFNYEAQPDKSGLPSDRFSAERPEGSISTLTIQRTEQRDSAMYRCASSLVRDGESSYEQYFGPGTRLTVT.

DNA of the CDR3: TGTGCCAGCAGCTTCGGTCGCAATGAGCAGTTCTTC. Translating gives CASSFGRNEQFF. V is TRBV11-2 and J is TRBJ2-1; no firm D call. This CDR3 region has 12 residues. The germline gives CDR1 SGHAT, CDR2 FQNNGV. Trimming cost V 3 bases and J 6 bases, with 6 bases left between them. The whole variable domain, filled in from reference TRBV11-2 and TRBJ2-1, reads EAGVAQSPRYKIIEKRQSVAFWCNPISGHATLYWYQQILGQGPKLLIQFQNNGVVDDSQLPKDRFSAERLKGVDSTLKIQPAKLEDSAVYLCASSFGRNEQFFGPGTRLTVL.

This clone was recorded once. V is TRBV7-2 and J is TRBJ2-3, with TRBD2 identical over 11 bases. The CDR3 is made up of 19 amino acids. V was clipped by 1 base and J by 2 bases; unmatched bases: 11. Germline V gene sequence: CDR1 SGHTA, CDR2 FQGNSA. CDR3 coding DNA: TGTGCCAGCAGCTTAGAATTTAGCGGGAGGGCCCTATACACAGATACGCAGTATTTT. It yields the protein CASSLEFSGRALYTDTQYF.

The chain combines TRBV29-1 with TRBJ2-2; tentative D call: TRBD2 (6 bases). Trimming took off 4 bases at V and 2 bases at J, with 14 bases between the two ends. The V gene's germline CDR1 is SQVTM and CDR2 ANQGSEA. This CDR3 is 15 amino acids long. The CDR3 DNA reads TGCAGCGTTGGGGGGGATCGGGTAAACACCGGGGAGCTGTTTTTT. Protein sequence: CSVGGDRVNTGELFF.